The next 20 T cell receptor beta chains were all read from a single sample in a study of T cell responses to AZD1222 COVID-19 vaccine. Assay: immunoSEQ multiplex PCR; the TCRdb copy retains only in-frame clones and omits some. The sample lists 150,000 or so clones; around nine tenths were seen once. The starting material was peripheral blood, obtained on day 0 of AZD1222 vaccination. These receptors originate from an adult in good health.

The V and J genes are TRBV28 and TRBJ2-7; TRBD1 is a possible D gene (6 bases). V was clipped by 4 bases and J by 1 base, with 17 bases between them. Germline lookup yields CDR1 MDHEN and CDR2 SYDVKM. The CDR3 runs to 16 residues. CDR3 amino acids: CASSYNYRAKSYEQYF. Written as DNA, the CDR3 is TGTGCCAGCAGTTACAATTACAGGGCCAAGTCCTACGAGCAGTACTTC.

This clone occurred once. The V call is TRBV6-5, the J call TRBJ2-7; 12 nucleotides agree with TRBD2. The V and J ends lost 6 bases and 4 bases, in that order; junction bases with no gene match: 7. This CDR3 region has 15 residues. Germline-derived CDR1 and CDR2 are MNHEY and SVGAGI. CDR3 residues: CASSALAGGPYEQYF. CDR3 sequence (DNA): TGTGCCAGCAGCGCCCTAGCGGGAGGGCCTTACGAGCAGTACTTC.

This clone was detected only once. As DNA, the CDR3 is TGTGCCAGTAGGGTAGCGGCCACAGATACGCAGTATTTT. Translated: CASRVAATDTQYF. The rearrangement joins TRBV19 to TRBJ2-3, with D maybe TRBD2 (6 bases). The CDR3 totals 13 residues. Trimming shortened V by 6 bases and J by 2 bases, and 9 bases separated the two germline ends. Germline lookup yields CDR1 LNHDA and CDR2 SQIVND (reference sequence).

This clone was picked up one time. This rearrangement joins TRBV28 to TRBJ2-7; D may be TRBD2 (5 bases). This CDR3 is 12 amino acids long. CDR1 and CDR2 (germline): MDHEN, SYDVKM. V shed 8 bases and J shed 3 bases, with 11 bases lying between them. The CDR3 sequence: CASCGGSYEQYF. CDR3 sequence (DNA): TGTGCCAGCTGCGGAGGTAGCTACGAGCAGTACTTC.

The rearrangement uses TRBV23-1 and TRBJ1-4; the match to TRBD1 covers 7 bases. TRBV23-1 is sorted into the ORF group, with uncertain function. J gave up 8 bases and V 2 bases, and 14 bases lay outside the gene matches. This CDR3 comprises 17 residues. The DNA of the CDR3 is TGCGCCAGCAGTCAACTACCCATCCGGGACAGCCGGGAAAAACTGTTTTTT. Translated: CASSQLPIRDSREKLFF.

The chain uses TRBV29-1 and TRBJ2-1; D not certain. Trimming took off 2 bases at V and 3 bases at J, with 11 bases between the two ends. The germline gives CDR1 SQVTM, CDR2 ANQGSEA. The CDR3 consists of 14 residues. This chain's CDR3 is CSVERQLDYNEQFF. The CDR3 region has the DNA TGCAGCGTTGAACGGCAGCTAGACTACAATGAGCAGTTCTTC.

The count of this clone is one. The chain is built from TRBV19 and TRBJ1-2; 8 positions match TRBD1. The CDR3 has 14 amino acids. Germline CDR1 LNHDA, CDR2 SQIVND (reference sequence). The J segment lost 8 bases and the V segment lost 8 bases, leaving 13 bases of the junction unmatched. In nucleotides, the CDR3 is TGTGCCAGTGCGACGGACAGGGTTTTTAGAGGCTACACCTTC. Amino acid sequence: CASATDRVFRGYTF.

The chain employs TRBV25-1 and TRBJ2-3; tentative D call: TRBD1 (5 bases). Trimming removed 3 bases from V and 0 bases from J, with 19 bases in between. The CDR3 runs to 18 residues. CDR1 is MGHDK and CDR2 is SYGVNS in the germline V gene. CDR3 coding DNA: TGTGCCAGCAGTGATCCAAAGGGGTTGACTCATAGCACAGATACGCAGTATTTT. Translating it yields CASSDPKGLTHSTDTQYF.

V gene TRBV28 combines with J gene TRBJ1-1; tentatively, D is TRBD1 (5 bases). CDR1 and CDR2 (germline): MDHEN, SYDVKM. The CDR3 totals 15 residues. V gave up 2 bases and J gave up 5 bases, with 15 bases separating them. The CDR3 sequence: CASSLIGAGRTEAFF. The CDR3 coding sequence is TGTGCCAGCAGTTTAATTGGGGCAGGGCGGACTGAAGCTTTCTTT.

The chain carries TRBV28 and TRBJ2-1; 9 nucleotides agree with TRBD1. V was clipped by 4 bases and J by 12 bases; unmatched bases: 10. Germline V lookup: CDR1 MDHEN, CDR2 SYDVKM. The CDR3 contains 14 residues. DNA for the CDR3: TGTGCCAGCAGTTCATGGACAGGGGTAAGGGTGCAGTTCTTC. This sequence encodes CASSSWTGVRVQFF.

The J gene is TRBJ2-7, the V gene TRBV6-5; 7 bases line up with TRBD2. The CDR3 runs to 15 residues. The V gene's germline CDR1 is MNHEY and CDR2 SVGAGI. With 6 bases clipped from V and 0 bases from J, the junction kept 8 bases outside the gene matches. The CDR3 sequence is CASRGGSGRSYEQYF. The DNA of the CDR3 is TGTGCCAGCAGGGGGGGGTCGGGCCGCTCCTACGAGCAGTACTTC.

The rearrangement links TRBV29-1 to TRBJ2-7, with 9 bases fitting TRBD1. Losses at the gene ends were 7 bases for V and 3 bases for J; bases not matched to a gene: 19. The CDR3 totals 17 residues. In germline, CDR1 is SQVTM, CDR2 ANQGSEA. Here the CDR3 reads CSAEGGQGGSSDYEQYF. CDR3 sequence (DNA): TGCAGCGCGGAAGGGGGACAGGGAGGCTCGAGCGACTACGAGCAGTACTTC.

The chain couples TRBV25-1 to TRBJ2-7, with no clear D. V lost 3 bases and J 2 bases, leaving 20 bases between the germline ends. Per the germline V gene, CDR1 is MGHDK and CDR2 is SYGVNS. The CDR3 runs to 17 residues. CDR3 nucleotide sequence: TGTGCCAGCAGTGATCCCCAATCGAGGCATCAACCCTACGAGCAGTACTTC. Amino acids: CASSDPQSRHQPYEQYF.

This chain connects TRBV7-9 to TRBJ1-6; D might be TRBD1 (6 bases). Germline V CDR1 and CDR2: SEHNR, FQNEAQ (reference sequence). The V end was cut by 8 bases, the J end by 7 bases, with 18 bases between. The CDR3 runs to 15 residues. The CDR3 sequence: CASRGQSGANSPLHF. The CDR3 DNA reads TGTGCCAGCCGCGGGCAGTCAGGGGCGAATTCACCCCTCCACTTT.

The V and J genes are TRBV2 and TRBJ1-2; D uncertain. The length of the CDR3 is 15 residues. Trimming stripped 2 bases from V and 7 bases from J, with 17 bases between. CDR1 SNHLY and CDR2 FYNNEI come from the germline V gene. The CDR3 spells CASSEWYPKSGGYTF. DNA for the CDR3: TGTGCCAGCAGTGAATGGTACCCAAAGTCGGGTGGCTACACCTTC. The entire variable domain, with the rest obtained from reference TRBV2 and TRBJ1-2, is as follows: EPEVTQTPSHQVTQMGQEVILRCVPISNHLYFYWYRQILGQKVEFLVSFYNNEISEKSEIFDDQFSVERPDGSNFTLKIRSTKLEDSAMYFCASSEWYPKSGGYTFGSGTRLTVV.

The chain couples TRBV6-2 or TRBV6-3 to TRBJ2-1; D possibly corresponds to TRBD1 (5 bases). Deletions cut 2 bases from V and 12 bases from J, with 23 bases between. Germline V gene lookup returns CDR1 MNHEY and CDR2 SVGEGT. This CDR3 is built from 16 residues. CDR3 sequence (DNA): TGTGCCAGCAGTTACCCACAGGCCGGCAGGTCTTTTGGGCAGTTCTTC. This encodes CASSYPQAGRSFGQFF.

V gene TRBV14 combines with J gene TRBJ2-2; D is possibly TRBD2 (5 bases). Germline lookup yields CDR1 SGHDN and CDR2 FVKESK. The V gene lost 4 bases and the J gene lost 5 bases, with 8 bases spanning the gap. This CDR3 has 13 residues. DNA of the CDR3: TGTGCCAGCAGCCTCCGACTAACCGGGGAGCTGTTTTTT. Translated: CASSLRLTGELFF.

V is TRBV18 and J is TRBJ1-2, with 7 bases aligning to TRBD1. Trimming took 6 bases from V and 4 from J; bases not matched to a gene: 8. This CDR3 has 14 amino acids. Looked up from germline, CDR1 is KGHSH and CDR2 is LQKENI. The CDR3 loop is CASSPGDSSYGYTF. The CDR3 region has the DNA TGTGCCAGCTCGCCCGGGGACAGTAGCTATGGCTACACCTTC.

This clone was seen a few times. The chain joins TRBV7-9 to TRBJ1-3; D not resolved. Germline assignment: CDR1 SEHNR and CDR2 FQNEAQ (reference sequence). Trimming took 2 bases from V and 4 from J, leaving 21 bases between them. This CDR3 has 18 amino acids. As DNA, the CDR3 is TGTGCCAGCAGCTTAACAAAACTCCAGGCCGGATCCGGAAACACCATATATTTT. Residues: CASSLTKLQAGSGNTIYF.

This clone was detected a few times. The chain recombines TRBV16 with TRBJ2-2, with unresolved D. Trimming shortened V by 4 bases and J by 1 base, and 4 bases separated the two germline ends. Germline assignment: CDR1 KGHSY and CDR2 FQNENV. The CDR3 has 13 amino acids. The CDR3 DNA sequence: TGTGCCAGCAGCCCGATGAACACCGGGGAGCTGTTTTTT. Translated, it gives CASSPMNTGELFF.